A selection of T cell receptor beta chains follows, all from one sample in a study of blood T cell repertoires in COVID-19. Profiled with immunoSEQ multiplex PCR; TCRdb holds only in-frame clones, not every one. The repertoire has under 250,000 clones, around 90% of them found once; the top ten carry roughly 10%. The sample consisted of PBMCs or T cells enriched from blood (not recorded which). Every receptor here comes from a man aged 30-40 years who had recovered from COVID-19. Both conserved end residues are part of each CDR3. D genes are given only for firm matches. Clone size, where shown, is once, few, many, or a class for clones that have expanded.

clone_size v_call d_call cdr3_aa
. TRBV25-1 TRBD1 CASSDHPGGGAGYTF
. TRBV4-3 . CASSQGLDHAGNTIYF
. TRBV4-3 . CASSQDPVMNTEAFF
. TRBV15 . CATSARDTSSYNEQFF
. TRBV5-4 . CASSPSPQQSYEQYF
once TRBV12-3/TRBV12-4 . CASSWGGYEQYF
. TRBV12-5 TRBD1 CASGSLPGQSHNEQFF
. TRBV4-1 TRBD1 CASSQDPGTDYGYTF
. TRBV15 . CATSRVLNEQFF
. TRBV7-9 TRBD1 CASSSRDRANEQYF
. TRBV13 TRBD2 CASSRAGVREQYF
. TRBV11-1 . CASSFRGTETQYF
once TRBV12-3/TRBV12-4 . CASSQAHEKLFF
. TRBV6-5 TRBD1 CASSLTGAYEQYF
. TRBV10-1 . CASRLTRTTEAFF
. TRBV7-2 . CASSVTRRDYGYTF
. TRBV6-5 . CAPRRSYTF
. TRBV5-4 . CASSLVQNNYGYTF
few TRBV19 TRBD2 CASSLGTSPETQYF
. TRBV6-2/TRBV6-3 TRBD2 CASSYSGLATIPEYEQYF
. TRBV18 TRBD1 CASSPPTGYEQYF
few TRBV30 . CAWSIDNQETQYF
. TRBV11-2 TRBD1 CASSLGIQQGAKTQYF
. TRBV19 . CASSARGYNEQFF
. TRBV11-3 . CASSTGQRNTEAFF